The next 21 T cell receptor beta chains were all read from a single sample in a study of glioma-infiltrating T cells. Using RNA template, CDR3s of TCR alpha and beta were amplified with iRepertoire arm-PCR. TCRdb called the multiplex PCR reads again in MiXCR, with one record for every CDR3 protein. The sample yields about 140,000 distinct CDR3 sequences, roughly two fifths seen once. The sample taken for sequencing was glioma tissue, nonneoplastic brain tissue, or PBMCs (not recorded which). These receptors were collected from a human donor with low-grade glioma or glioblastoma, undergoing nonglioma brain surgery, or in good health (not recorded which).

V is TRBV20-1 and J is TRBJ1-5; no firm D call. The CDR3 totals 14 residues. V lost 6 bases to trimming and J lost 5 bases, with 17 bases between them. CDR1 is DFQATT and CDR2 is SNEGSKA in the germline V gene (reference sequence). The CDR3, as DNA: TGCAGTGCCCCCGTGGGAGGGCCGGATCAGCCCCAGCATTTT. It translates to CSAPVGGPDQPQHF.

This clonotype was observed a few times. The rearrangement links TRBV7-9 to TRBJ1-1; possibly TRBD1 for D (5 bases). Germline assignment: CDR1 SEHNR and CDR2 FQNEAQ (reference sequence). This CDR3 is 14 amino acids long. V was trimmed by 5 bases and J by 3 bases, leaving 13 bases between them. The CDR3 reads CASSPGQQDTEAFF. In DNA, the CDR3 is TGTGCCAGCAGCCCGGGCCAACAGGACACTGAAGCTTTCTTT.

V and J are TRBV6-6 and TRBJ2-7; a possible D gene is TRBD1 (6 bases). The CDR3 is made up of 13 amino acids. Trimming cost V 0 bases and J 6 bases, with 9 bases left between them. The germline gives CDR1 MNHNY, CDR2 SVGAGI (reference sequence). The CDR3 DNA follows: TGTGCCAGCAGTTACTCTAACAGGGTCGAGCAGTACTTC. Its protein is CASSYSNRVEQYF.

The gene calls are TRBV11-2 and TRBJ2-3; D not certain. The germline V gene has CDR1 SGHAT and CDR2 FQNNGV. The CDR3 covers 13 residues. The V end lost 10 bases, the J end lost 2 bases, and 13 bases lay between the germline ends. CDR3 nucleotides: TGTGCCACCCTTGGGCGGAACACAGATACGCAGTATTTT. It is translated as CATLGRNTDTQYF. Full variable domain (remainder filled in from reference TRBV11-2 and TRBJ2-3): EAGVAQSPRYKIIEKRQSVAFWCNPISGHATLYWYQQILGQGPKLLIQFQNNGVVDDSQLPKDRFSAERLKGVDSTLKIQPAKLEDSAVYLCATLGRNTDTQYFGPGTRLTVL.

The gene calls are TRBV10-3 and TRBJ1-2; 8 bases are shared with TRBD1. Germline loops: CDR1 ENHRY, CDR2 SYGVKD. Germline trimming cut 0 bases from V and 13 bases from J; bases unmatched to any gene: 10. This CDR3 region has 14 residues. CDR3 bases: TGTGCCATCAGTGAGTCGGGACAGGAAAAGCGAGCCACCTTC. As protein: CAISESGQEKRATF.

This clonotype turned up a few times. The rearrangement joins TRBV6-2 or TRBV6-3 to TRBJ2-7; D tentatively fits TRBD1 or TRBD2 (7 bases each). V was cut by 6 bases and J by 7 bases, with 19 bases left in between. The CDR3 has 14 amino acids. The germline gives CDR1 MNHEY, CDR2 SVGEGT. The CDR3 bases are TGTGCCAGCAGCAATTCTAGACAGGGAGGGGAGCAGTACTTC. It codes for CASSNSRQGGEQYF.

The rearrangement joins TRBV28 to TRBJ2-7, with D perhaps TRBD1 or TRBD2 (5 bases each). V lost 4 bases, J lost 0 bases, and 16 bases lay in between. Germline V gives CDR1 MDHEN, CDR2 SYDVKM. The CDR3 has 16 residues. The CDR3 coding sequence is TGTGCCAGCAGTTACCTGGGCTGGGGGACCTCCTACGAGCAGTACTTC. Its protein is CASSYLGWGTSYEQYF.

This clonotype showed up just a few times. The CDR3 here is CSATSGTSTDTQYF. CDR3 DNA: TGCAGTGCCACTAGCGGAACTAGCACAGATACGCAGTATTTT. This chain connects TRBV20-1 to TRBJ2-3, with 8 bases lining up with TRBD2. The V and J ends lost 6 bases and 0 bases, in that order; junction bases with no gene match: 5. The CDR3 has 14 residues. Germline V gives CDR1 DFQATT, CDR2 SNEGSKA (reference sequence).

The CDR3 DNA follows: TGTGCCAGCAGCGGCACTAGCGAGAGCACAGATACGCAGTATTTT. Protein sequence: CASSGTSESTDTQYF. This sequence joins TRBV7-2 and TRBJ2-3, with 7 bases matching TRBD2. V was clipped by 5 bases and J by 0 bases; unmatched bases: 5. The CDR3 is made up of 15 amino acids. The V gene's germline CDR1 is SGHTA and CDR2 FQGNSA.

The chain recombines TRBV2 with TRBJ2-3; no reliable D call. The CDR3 has 14 amino acids. Looked up from germline, CDR1 is SNHLY and CDR2 is FYNNEI. The V and J ends lost 5 bases and 2 bases respectively, with 11 bases between them. CDR3 nucleotides: TGTGCCAGCAGTCCCCTGGGTGACACAGATACGCAGTATTTT. The encoded protein is CASSPLGDTDTQYF.

J is TRBJ1-1 and V is TRBV6-2 or TRBV6-3; 9 nucleotides align to TRBD1. The length of the CDR3 is 14 residues. J lost 5 bases, V lost 6 bases, and 7 bases had no gene match. Germline V CDR1 and CDR2: MNHEY, SVGEGT. The CDR3 is CASSHRGRGTEAFF. The CDR3 coding sequence is TGTGCCAGCAGCCACAGGGGGCGGGGAACTGAAGCTTTCTTT.

The genes are TRBV6-2 or TRBV6-3 and TRBJ2-7; TRBD2 matches 8 bases. The germline CDR1 and CDR2 sequences are MNHEY and SVGEGT. The CDR3 is 13 residues long. Trimming at V came to 8 bases and at J to 7 bases, leaving 10 bases not matched to a gene. CDR3 residues: CASVGGGMNEQYF. CDR3 DNA: TGTGCCAGCGTGGGCGGGGGGATGAATGAGCAGTACTTC.

The table lists this clonotype with a few counts. The rearrangement links TRBV6-2 or TRBV6-3 to TRBJ1-1; TRBD1 matches 7 bases. The CDR3 is made up of 13 amino acids. J was trimmed by 4 bases and V by 4 bases; bases with no gene match: 3. Looked up from germline, CDR1 is MNHEY and CDR2 is SVGEGT. CDR3 nucleotide sequence: TGTGCCAGCAGTTCGACAGGGCGCACTGAAGCTTTCTTT. Amino acids: CASSSTGRTEAFF.

V and J are TRBV28 and TRBJ2-7; 9 positions match TRBD1. The length of the CDR3 is 14 residues. CDR1 is MDHEN, CDR2 SYDVKM, per germline. V lost 5 bases to trimming and J lost 4 bases; unmatched junction nucleotides: 6. The DNA of the CDR3 is TGTGCCAGCAGTCCCACAGGGGGCGAGTACGAGCAGTACTTC. This sequence encodes CASSPTGGEYEQYF.

This clonotype has only a few counts. The V call is TRBV6-1, the J call TRBJ2-7, with 7 bases identical to TRBD1. With V trimmed by 6 bases and J by 13 bases, 15 bases remained unmatched. The CDR3 covers 13 residues. The germline V gene encodes CDR1 MNHNS and CDR2 SASEGT. The CDR3 loop reads CASRNGQDARCYF. In DNA form, the CDR3 reads TGTGCCAGCAGAAACGGACAGGACGCCCGTTGCTACTTC.

The chain's CDR3 is CASSLAGYRGQETQYF. The DNA of the CDR3 is TGCGCCAGCAGCTTGGCGGGATATAGGGGCCAAGAGACCCAGTACTTC. The chain employs TRBV5-1 and TRBJ2-5, with D tentatively TRBD1 or TRBD2 (5 bases each). This CDR3 contains 16 residues. The V end lost 0 bases, the J end lost 1 base, and 13 bases lay between the germline ends. Germline V gene lookup returns CDR1 SGHRS and CDR2 YFSETQ.

The J gene is TRBJ2-1, the V gene TRBV11-2; TRBD2 is a possible D gene (5 bases). The CDR3 has 19 residues. Trimming removed 1 base from V and 4 bases from J, with 23 bases in between. Per the germline V gene, CDR1 is SGHAT and CDR2 is FQNNGV. CDR3 bases: TGTGCCAGCAGCTTAGTGCCCTGGAATGAGCGGCGCTCATACAATGAGCAGTTCTTC. This encodes CASSLVPWNERRSYNEQFF. The entire variable domain, with the rest obtained from reference TRBV11-2 and TRBJ2-1, is as follows: EAGVAQSPRYKIIEKRQSVAFWCNPISGHATLYWYQQILGQGPKLLIQFQNNGVVDDSQLPKDRFSAERLKGVDSTLKIQPAKLEDSAVYLCASSLVPWNERRSYNEQFFGPGTRLTVL.

This rearrangement joins TRBV7-2 to TRBJ2-3; TRBD2 might be the D (6 bases). V lost 5 bases to trimming and J lost 5 bases, with 23 bases between them. The germline V gene encodes CDR1 SGHTA and CDR2 FQGNSA. The CDR3 is made up of 17 amino acids. CDR3 nucleotides: TGTGCCAGCAGCGTCAGGACCCTAGCGCCCGGGGTAGATACGCAGTATTTT. Translation: CASSVRTLAPGVDTQYF.

This sequence joins TRBV4-3 and TRBJ2-5, with D possibly TRBD1 on 5 matching bases. The V gene lost 1 base and the J gene lost 1 base, with 13 bases spanning the gap. CDR1 and CDR2 from the germline V gene are LGHNA and YSLEER. The length of the CDR3 is 16 residues. The CDR3 DNA sequence: TGCGCCAGCAGCCAAGCAAGGGGTACCGGCCAAGAGACCCAGTACTTC. Protein product: CASSQARGTGQETQYF.

The chain employs TRBV19 and TRBJ2-5, with 10 bases matching TRBD2. The CDR3 consists of 17 residues. Germline trimming cut 5 bases from V and 5 bases from J; bases unmatched to any gene: 14. CDR1 is LNHDA and CDR2 is SQIVND in the germline V gene (reference sequence). CDR3 bases: TGTGCCAGTAGTTCCAGACTAGCGGGCACGGTAGGGGAGACCCAGTACTTC. Amino acid sequence: CASSSRLAGTVGETQYF.

The gene calls are TRBV28 and TRBJ2-7; D may match TRBD1 or TRBD2 (5 bases each). CDR3 length: 14 residues. V dropped 1 base and J dropped 5 bases, with 12 bases sitting between them. The germline V gene has CDR1 MDHEN and CDR2 SYDVKM. The CDR3: CASSLSGAGDEQYF. CDR3 DNA sequence: TGTGCCAGCAGTTTATCCGGGGCAGGCGACGAGCAGTACTTC. Variable domain in full (rest from reference TRBV28 and TRBJ2-7): DVKVTQSSRYLVKRTGEKVFLECVQDMDHENMFWYRQDPGLGLRLIYFSYDVKMKEKGDIPEGYSVSREKKERFSLILESASTNQTSMYLCASSLSGAGDEQYFGPGTRLTVT.